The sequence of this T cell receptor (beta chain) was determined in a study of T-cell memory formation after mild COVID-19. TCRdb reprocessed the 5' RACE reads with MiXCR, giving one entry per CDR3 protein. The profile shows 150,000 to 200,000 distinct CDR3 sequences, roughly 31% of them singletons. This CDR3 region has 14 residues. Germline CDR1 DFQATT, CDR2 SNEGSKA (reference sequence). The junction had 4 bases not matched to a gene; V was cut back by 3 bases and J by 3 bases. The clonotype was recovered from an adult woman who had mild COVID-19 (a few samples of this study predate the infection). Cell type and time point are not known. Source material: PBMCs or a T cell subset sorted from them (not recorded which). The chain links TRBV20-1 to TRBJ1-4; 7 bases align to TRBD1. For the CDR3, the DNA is TGCAGTGCTAGTAGGGGGCAGGCTAATGAAAAACTGTTTTTT. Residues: CSASRGQANEKLFF.